This TCR beta chain was captured in a study of persistence of HIV-infected CD4 T cells. Regarding this clone: Its cognate antigen is unknown.

The immunoSEQ assay was version 4, run in survey mode. Using immunoSEQ multiplex PCR, the repertoire was profiled, and TCRdb retains in-frame clones only, with some absent. The profile shows tens of thousands of clones, 88% of them singletons. Findings of the study overall: Compared with CD3/CD28-stimulated cells, CMV- and Gag-responding cells showed lower TCRbeta richness.

CDR1 and CDR2 from the germline V gene are SGHVS and FNYEAQ. The trim removed 7 bases at V and 1 base at J, leaving 12 bases unmatched. The CDR3 spans 16 residues. Anti-CD3/anti-CD28 beads served as a nonspecific positive control stimulus. Responding CD4+ T cells were sorted by upregulation of both CD40 ligand and CD69. Donors had undetectable plasma HIV-1 RNA, under 50 copies/mL, for 4+ years. Donors had CD4+ T cell counts above 400 cells/uL and were CMV-seropositive. The rearrangement joins TRBV7-6 to TRBJ2-7, with 8 bases fitting TRBD2. Source: CD4+ T cells sorted from PBMCs after roughly 18-hour stimulation, taken from a patient who received antiretroviral therapy. This clonotype was obtained from an adult woman with HIV who was CMV-seropositive. The CDR3 DNA sequence: TGTGCCAGCATCCCCTACCCAGCGGGAGAATCCTACGAGCAGTACTTC. Translation gives CASIPYPAGESYEQYF.